This T cell receptor (beta chain) was observed in a study of T cell changes during pregnancy in multiple sclerosis. The protocol was immunoSEQ multiplex PCR, while the TCRdb copy is restricted to in-frame clones and leaves out a portion. The sample includes approximately 41,000 clones, 85% to 90% of them seen just once. The V gene lost 1 base and the J gene lost 6 bases, with 4 bases spanning the gap. This CDR3 is built from 12 residues. In germline, CDR1 is SGDLS, CDR2 YYNGEE. Sequenced here: CD4+ T cells from peripheral blood mononuclear cells, sampled in the second trimester of pregnancy. The J gene is TRBJ2-2, the V gene TRBV9; D unclear. The receptor was derived from a female donor with multiple sclerosis, enrolled in a pregnancy study. The CDR3 DNA is TGTGCCAGCAGCGTACTAGCCGGGGAGCTGTTTTTT. Its protein is CASSVLAGELFF.